This entry lists 32 T cell receptor beta chains sequenced from one sample in a study of shared clonotypes between healthy human individuals (dated by TCRdb to 2020 to 2022). CD8 naive samples were CD45RO-negative cells positively selected for CCR7, giving a CD45RA+CCR7+ population that excluded TemRA cells. The library was built by means of the immunoSEQ multiplex PCR assay. The immuneACCESS repertoire file appears here via TCRdb, limited to in-frame rearrangements. These files lack a portion of the clones; in checked studies, under half of the deficit traces to unresolved V genes, and the cause of the others is not known. The sample records roughly 650,000 clones, roughly 96% of which are singletons. The top ten clones comprise more than 0.085% of the sample. What was sequenced was naive CD8+ T cells sorted from blood. The sample's cell subset or site label is to be understood as: CD45RA+CCR7+. These receptors were taken from a woman aged 30 to 39 in good health.

The chain has TRBV5-1 and TRBJ2-7; tentatively, D is TRBD2 (5 bases). Trimming removed 1 base from V and 4 bases from J, with 18 bases in between. CDR1 is SGHRS and CDR2 is YFSETQ in the germline V gene. CDR3 length equals 16 residues. In nucleotides, the CDR3 is TGCGCCAGCAGCTTGTGGTCTGTGGGAGAGCGGTACGAGCAGTACTTC. Its translation is CASSLWSVGERYEQYF.

The genes are TRBV28 and TRBJ1-3; D ambiguous. Between the trimmed V and J ends, which lost 2 bases and 0 bases, there was a span of 17 bases. The CDR3 has 18 amino acids. The germline V gene has CDR1 MDHEN and CDR2 SYDVKM. The CDR3 DNA sequence: TGTGCCAGCAGTTTAGGGTTTGGGCCAGACTTCTCTGGAAACACCATATATTTT. Translation: CASSLGFGPDFSGNTIYF.

The rearrangement links TRBV7-8 to TRBJ2-7; no reliable D call. From germline, CDR1 is SGHVS and CDR2 FQNEAQ. The CDR3 covers 15 residues. Trimming left V 5 bases short and J 0 bases short, with 14 bases between. CDR3 region: CASSGRGVSSYEQYF. CDR3 sequence (DNA): TGTGCCAGCAGCGGCCGTGGAGTTAGCTCCTACGAGCAGTACTTC.

The CDR3 DNA is TGCAGTGCTAGAGAGCTCTCTGGCTACACCTTC. It is translated as CSARELSGYTF. V is TRBV20-1 and J is TRBJ1-2; D not resolved. Between the trimmed V and J ends, which lost 0 bases and 7 bases, there was a span of 6 bases. The germline V gene has CDR1 DFQATT and CDR2 SNEGSKA (reference sequence). This CDR3 spans 11 amino acids.

The chain carries TRBV28 and TRBJ2-1, with TRBD2 matching 7 bases. Germline trimming cut 8 bases from V and 7 bases from J; bases unmatched to any gene: 14. This CDR3 has 15 amino acids. CDR1 and CDR2 (germline): MDHEN, SYDVKM. Here the CDR3 DNA reads TGTGCCAGCGCTACGCGGCGGGAGCTTCAAAATGAGCAGTTCTTC. This gives the protein CASATRRELQNEQFF.

V gene TRBV11-1 combines with J gene TRBJ1-1; D is unclear. The CDR3 is made up of 13 amino acids. With 1 base removed from V and 7 bases from J, the gap between germline ends came to 10 bases. CDR1 and CDR2 (germline): SGHAT, FQDESV (reference sequence). CDR3 sequence (DNA): TGTGCCAGCAGCTTAGAGGTTGCCCGTGAAGCTTTCTTT. This encodes CASSLEVAREAFF.

The V gene is TRBV6-5, the J gene TRBJ2-7; a weak D match, TRBD1 (6 bases). V lost 2 bases, J lost 5 bases, and 19 bases lay in between. The CDR3 contains 16 residues. CDR1 MNHEY and CDR2 SVGAGI come from the germline V gene. CDR3 DNA sequence: TGTGCCAGCAGTTACCCATCGAGGCGTGGGACAAACGAGCAGTACTTC. Translated: CASSYPSRRGTNEQYF.

The CDR3 DNA reads TGTGCCAGCAGCCCCGTGGGAGGGGCGATCGGCTACACCTTC. This codes for CASSPVGGAIGYTF. V gene TRBV27 combines with J gene TRBJ1-2, with D perhaps matching TRBD1 (5 bases). V shed 6 bases and J shed 8 bases, with 19 bases lying between them. Germline loops: CDR1 MNHEY, CDR2 SMNVEV (reference sequence). This CDR3 contains 14 residues.

V usage is TRBV11-2 and J usage is TRBJ1-5; 11 nucleotides align to TRBD1. Germline values: CDR1 SGHAT, CDR2 FQNNGV. The CDR3 covers 17 residues. The trim removed 4 bases at V and 7 bases at J, leaving 12 bases unmatched. This CDR3 reads CASSSGAGTGGNQPQHF. The CDR3 coding sequence is TGTGCCAGCAGCTCCGGGGCCGGGACAGGGGGTAACCAGCCCCAGCATTTT.

The genes are TRBV11-3 and TRBJ1-1; D possibly corresponds to TRBD1 (5 bases). Germline values: CDR1 SGHNT, CDR2 YENEEA. V was clipped by 8 bases and J by 11 bases, with 18 bases between them. The CDR3 length is 12 residues. The CDR3 here is CASGGSPSFAFF. The CDR3 DNA is TGTGCCAGCGGGGGATCGCCTTCGTTTGCTTTCTTT.

The chain is built from TRBV28 and TRBJ2-3, with D perhaps being TRBD1 or TRBD2 (5 bases each). Per germline, CDR1 MDHEN and CDR2 SYDVKM. The CDR3 runs 14 residues. V lost 6 bases and J lost 7, with 17 bases in between. The CDR3 DNA follows: TGTGCCAGCAGAGGGACGGCGATGTGGTATACGCAGTATTTT. Translation: CASRGTAMWYTQYF.

V and J are TRBV30 and TRBJ2-2; D possibly corresponds to TRBD2 (6 bases). V dropped 5 bases and J dropped 1 base, with 11 bases sitting between them. The CDR3 length is 14 residues. Germline V gives CDR1 GTSNPN, CDR2 SVGIG (reference sequence). CDR3 coding DNA: TGTGCCTGGTCCCCGGGGGTGAACACCGGGGAGCTGTTTTTT. The encoded protein is CAWSPGVNTGELFF. The variable domain in full, completed from reference TRBV30 and TRBJ2-2, reads SQTIHQWPATLVQPVGSPLSLECTVEGTSNPNLYWYRQAAGRGLQLLFYSVGIGQISSEVPQNLSASRPQDRQFILSSKKLLLSDSGFYLCAWSPGVNTGELFFGEGSRLTVL.

With respect to this clone: The same CDR3 also results from other DNA sequences found in this sample. The DNA of the CDR3 is TGTGCCAGCAGTCCCGGGACAGCTAGCACAGATACGCAGTATTTT. Protein sequence: CASSPGTASTDTQYF. The chain couples TRBV9 to TRBJ2-3; 7 nucleotides line up with TRBD1. In germline, CDR1 is SGDLS, CDR2 YYNGEE. Trimming took 5 bases from V and 0 from J; bases not matched to a gene: 6. The CDR3 is 15 amino acids.

As to this clone: Other DNA sequences in the same sample also yield this CDR3. The chain is built from TRBV5-4 and TRBJ2-5, with no clear D. V was cut by 0 bases and J by 4 bases, with 7 bases left in between. This CDR3 is built from 13 residues. CDR1 and CDR2 from the germline V gene are SGHNT and YYREEE (reference sequence). CDR3 loop: CASSLETGETQYF. The CDR3 DNA sequence: TGTGCCAGCAGCTTGGAAACCGGAGAGACCCAGTACTTC.

This clone was found once. CDR3 in DNA: TGTGCCAGCAGTTACCGTCCAGGGTGGGGCACAGATACGCAGTATTTT. This encodes CASSYRPGWGTDTQYF. V and J are TRBV6-5 and TRBJ2-3; weak D call: TRBD1 (5 bases). Trimming shortened V by 2 bases and J by 1 base, and 13 bases separated the two germline ends. Germline V lookup: CDR1 MNHEY, CDR2 SVGAGI. CDR3 length: 16 amino acids.

The chain is built from TRBV29-1 and TRBJ1-1, with no clear D. Trimming took 3 bases from V and 5 from J, leaving 16 bases between them. The CDR3 totals 14 residues. The germline CDR1 and CDR2 sequences are SQVTM and ANQGSEA. The CDR3: CSVDGRVSVTEAFF. DNA for the CDR3: TGCAGCGTTGACGGGCGTGTATCGGTGACTGAAGCTTTCTTT. Full variable domain (missing parts from reference TRBV29-1 and TRBJ1-1): SAVISQKPSRDICQRGTSLTIQCQVDSQVTMMFWYRQQPGQSLTLIATANQGSEATYESGFVIDKFPISRPNLTFSTLTVSNMSPEDSSIYLCSVDGRVSVTEAFFGQGTRLTVV.

The chain employs TRBV4-2 and TRBJ2-7, with a possible D match to TRBD2 (5 bases). Trimming cost V 0 bases and J 5 bases, with 20 bases left between them. The CDR3 contains 17 residues. CDR1 and CDR2 from the germline V gene are LGHNA and YNFKEQ. The CDR3 DNA sequence: TGTGCCAGCAGCCAAGAGGGTCGTTCTAGCCTATATAACGAGCAGTACTTC. Its translation is CASSQEGRSSLYNEQYF.

The rearrangement uses TRBV7-9 and TRBJ2-3; 7 bases fit TRBD1. CDR1 is SEHNR, CDR2 FQNEAQ, per germline (reference sequence). V gave up 5 bases and J gave up 2 bases; unmatched junction bases: 10. This CDR3 region has 16 residues. CDR3 coding DNA: TGTGCCAGCAGCGTCCCAGTTGACAGGGACACAGATACGCAGTATTTT. This gives the protein CASSVPVDRDTDTQYF.

The V and J genes are TRBV27 and TRBJ2-7, with 9 bases aligning to TRBD2. The CDR3 spans 16 residues. The junction had 7 bases not matched to a gene; V was cut back by 2 bases and J by 2 bases. Germline values: CDR1 MNHEY, CDR2 SMNVEV (reference sequence). The CDR3 reads CASSLLMAGGPYEQYF. In nucleotides, the CDR3 is TGTGCCAGCAGTTTACTGATGGCGGGAGGGCCCTACGAGCAGTACTTC.

This rearrangement joins TRBV29-1 to TRBJ2-1; 9 positions match TRBD2. The germline V gene encodes CDR1 SQVTM and CDR2 ANQGSEA. The CDR3 covers 13 residues. The V segment lost 4 bases and the J segment 7 bases; nucleotides outside the gene matches: 5. The CDR3 DNA follows: TGCAGCGTTGTCCGGACTAGCGTTAATGAGCAGTTCTTC. Translated, it gives CSVVRTSVNEQFF.

The V and J genes are TRBV27 and TRBJ1-1; TRBD1 might be the D (5 bases). V was pared by 0 bases and J by 6 bases, with 14 bases between. CDR1 is MNHEY, CDR2 SMNVEV, per germline (reference sequence). The CDR3 runs 15 residues. CDR3 residues: CASSLSGVISAEAFF. The CDR3 coding sequence is TGTGCCAGCAGTTTATCGGGGGTAATCAGCGCTGAAGCTTTCTTT.

The chain combines TRBV11-1 with TRBJ2-7; TRBD1 is a possible D gene (5 bases). The CDR3 runs 14 residues. The V and J ends lost 5 bases and 0 bases respectively, with 11 bases between them. Germline values: CDR1 SGHAT, CDR2 FQDESV (reference sequence). The CDR3 loop reads CASSPRDRSYEQYF. The CDR3 nucleotides are TGTGCCAGCAGCCCCAGGGATCGCTCCTACGAGCAGTACTTC.

The chain recombines TRBV28 with TRBJ1-1, with D maybe TRBD1 (6 bases). Trimming took 11 bases from V and 8 from J, leaving 18 bases between them. The germline V gene encodes CDR1 MDHEN and CDR2 SYDVKM. This CDR3 spans 12 amino acids. CDR3 protein: CAHGGAGEEAFF. As DNA, the CDR3 is TGTGCCCATGGGGGCGCGGGGGAAGAAGCTTTCTTT.

About this clone itself: Different DNA sequences within this sample yield the same CDR3. The gene calls are TRBV2 and TRBJ2-7; tentative D call: TRBD1 (5 bases). V was trimmed by 6 bases and J by 0 bases, leaving 6 bases between them. There are 12 residues in the CDR3. Germline assignment: CDR1 SNHLY and CDR2 FYNNEI. The CDR3 protein is CASRDSSYEQYF. The DNA for the CDR3 is TGTGCCAGCAGAGACAGCTCCTACGAGCAGTACTTC. Full variable domain (remainder filled in from reference TRBV2 and TRBJ2-7): EPEVTQTPSHQVTQMGQEVILRCVPISNHLYFYWYRQILGQKVEFLVSFYNNEISEKSEIFDDQFSVERPDGSNFTLKIRSTKLEDSAMYFCASRDSSYEQYFGPGTRLTVT.

This sequence joins TRBV9 and TRBJ2-3; perhaps TRBD2 as D (5 bases). Trimming took 3 bases from V and 2 from J, leaving 7 bases between them. Germline CDR1 is SGDLS and CDR2 is YYNGEE. The CDR3 spans 13 residues. In DNA form, the CDR3 reads TGTGCCAGCAGCGCCGGGAACACAGATACGCAGTATTTT. It encodes CASSAGNTDTQYF.

The V and J genes are TRBV29-1 and TRBJ2-1; D not resolved. The V end was cut by 3 bases, the J end by 2 bases, with 14 bases between. CDR3 length: 15 residues. The germline CDR1 and CDR2 sequences are SQVTM and ANQGSEA. The CDR3 DNA sequence: TGCAGCGTTGAGACCAGCCCCCCCACCTACAATGAGCAGTTCTTC. Protein sequence: CSVETSPPTYNEQFF.

The rearrangement joins TRBV27 to TRBJ2-3; D remains unclear. This CDR3 contains 14 residues. CDR1 and CDR2 (germline): MNHEY, SMNVEV (reference sequence). V lost 0 bases to trimming and J lost 2 bases, with 6 bases between them. CDR3 sequence reads: CASSLSDDTDTQYF. The CDR3 nucleotides read TGTGCCAGCAGTTTATCGGACGACACAGATACGCAGTATTTT.

The chain couples TRBV6-1 to TRBJ2-3; possible D gene TRBD2, 6 bases. V lost 5 bases to trimming and J lost 7 bases, with 7 bases between them. The germline gives CDR1 MNHNS, CDR2 SASEGT. The CDR3 spans 11 residues. Here the CDR3 DNA reads TGTGCCAGCAGTACTAGCTATACGCAGTATTTT. This translates into CASSTSYTQYF.

This clone was observed a handful of times. The V and J genes are TRBV29-1 and TRBJ1-1; 7 nucleotides agree with TRBD1. Trimming took 6 bases from V and 3 from J; bases not matched to a gene: 13. The CDR3 consists of 15 residues. Germline CDR1 SQVTM, CDR2 ANQGSEA. The CDR3 sequence: CSVTSVRGQDTEAFF. As DNA, the CDR3 is TGCAGCGTAACTTCGGTGAGGGGGCAGGACACTGAAGCTTTCTTT. Together with reference TRBV29-1 and TRBJ1-1, the CDR3 gives the full variable domain: SAVISQKPSRDICQRGTSLTIQCQVDSQVTMMFWYRQQPGQSLTLIATANQGSEATYESGFVIDKFPISRPNLTFSTLTVSNMSPEDSSIYLCSVTSVRGQDTEAFFGQGTRLTVV.

This chain's CDR3 is CASSIAPYREAYEQYF. The CDR3 nucleotides read TGTGCCAGTAGTATAGCCCCCTACCGGGAGGCCTACGAGCAGTACTTC. This chain joins TRBV19 and TRBJ2-7; 7 bases align to TRBD2. Germline CDR1 reads LNHDA; CDR2 reads SQIVND (reference sequence). J lost 2 bases, V lost 1 base, and 8 bases had no gene match. This CDR3 comprises 16 residues.

The chain is built from TRBV11-2 and TRBJ1-1, with 8 bases lining up with TRBD1. CDR3 length: 15 amino acids. J lost 9 bases, V lost 4 bases, and 13 bases had no gene match. From germline, CDR1 is SGHAT and CDR2 FQNNGV. The CDR3 DNA reads as TGTGCCAGCAGCTGGACAGGGAAAGGGAATCGGAAAGCTTTCTTT. Protein product: CASSWTGKGNRKAFF.

This chain uses TRBV9 with TRBJ1-1, with 9 nucleotides matching TRBD1. With V trimmed by 3 bases and J by 2 bases, 5 bases remained unmatched. The CDR3 sequence is 15 residues long. CDR1 is SGDLS and CDR2 is YYNGEE in the germline V gene. The CDR3 region is CASSELGQGNTEAFF. CDR3 coding DNA: TGTGCCAGCAGCGAACTGGGACAGGGCAACACTGAAGCTTTCTTT.